A single sample is the source of the 30 T cell receptor beta chains below, sequenced in a study of blood T cell repertoires in COVID-19. Sequencing was performed with immunoSEQ multiplex PCR; in TCRdb, only in-frame clones are kept and a portion is missing. The sample has about 120,000 clones; roughly 83% are singletons. The sample consisted of peripheral blood. The receptors come from a woman aged 80 or over with acute or convalescent COVID-19.

The chain employs TRBV19 and TRBJ1-4; unclear D gene. Looked up from germline, CDR1 is LNHDA and CDR2 is SQIVND (reference sequence). There are 14 residues in the CDR3. Trimming pared 9 bases from V and 0 bases from J, leaving 11 bases between. Here the CDR3 reads CASQEFATNEKLFF. CDR3 nucleotides: TGTGCCAGCCAGGAATTTGCAACTAATGAAAAACTGTTTTTT.

This clone was counted once. The V gene is TRBV3-1 (or the pseudogene TRBV3-2), the J gene TRBJ1-1; D not certain. The germline gives CDR1 LGHDT, CDR2 YNNKEL (reference sequence). V shed 1 base and J shed 10 bases, with 19 bases lying between them. The CDR3 extends over 15 amino acids. CDR3 nucleotides: TGTGCCAGCAGCCAAGCTAAGACGGGAAGGGATGCAGCTTTCTTT. Encoded protein: CASSQAKTGRDAAFF.

The rearrangement joins TRBV30 to TRBJ1-2; D may be TRBD1 (6 bases). Trimming pared 1 base from V and 2 bases from J, leaving 14 bases between. Germline-derived CDR1 and CDR2 are GTSNPN and SVGIG (reference sequence). The CDR3 length is 15 residues. The CDR3 protein is CAWSAPDSYNYGYTF. The CDR3 DNA sequence: TGTGCCTGGAGTGCCCCGGACAGCTACAACTATGGCTACACCTTC. Variable domain in full (rest from reference TRBV30 and TRBJ1-2): SQTIHQWPATLVQPVGSPLSLECTVEGTSNPNLYWYRQAAGRGLQLLFYSVGIGQISSEVPQNLSASRPQDRQFILSSKKLLLSDSGFYLCAWSAPDSYNYGYTFGSGTRLTVV.

This clone was detected only a few times. CDR3 in DNA: TGTGCCAGCAGCGAAACAGCATTGTCTGAAAAACTGTTTTTT. It is translated as CASSETALSEKLFF. The chain employs TRBV28 and TRBJ1-4, with D unresolved. The CDR3 spans 14 residues. From germline, CDR1 is MDHEN and CDR2 SYDVKM. Trimming left V 6 bases short and J 7 bases short, with 15 bases between.

The rearrangement uses TRBV14 and TRBJ1-4, with 7 nucleotides matching TRBD1. J gave up 6 bases and V 2 bases, and 3 bases lay outside the gene matches. From germline, CDR1 is SGHDN and CDR2 FVKESK. The CDR3 runs 14 residues. The CDR3 loop reads CASSQLGGDEKLFF. In DNA, the CDR3 is TGTGCCAGCAGCCAACTAGGGGGCGATGAAAAACTGTTTTTT. Using reference TRBV14 and TRBJ1-4 for the parts outside the CDR3, the full variable domain is EAGVTQFPSHSVIEKGQTVTLRCDPISGHDNLYWYRRVMGKEIKFLLHFVKESKQDESGMPNNRFLAERTGGTYSTLKVQPAELEDSGVYFCASSQLGGDEKLFFGSGTQLSVL.

The chain is built from TRBV7-9 and TRBJ1-4; 7 bases agree with TRBD1. After removal of 0 bases from V and 9 bases from J, the junction contained 4 bases not matched to a gene. The CDR3 is 14 residues long. Germline assignment: CDR1 SEHNR and CDR2 FQNEAQ (reference sequence). Here the CDR3 DNA reads TGTGCCAGCAGCTTAGCCAAGGGGGCTAAAAAACTGTTTTTT. Its translation: CASSLAKGAKKLFF.

The chain uses TRBV28 and TRBJ2-6, with D unclear. Germline lookup yields CDR1 MDHEN and CDR2 SYDVKM. The CDR3 totals 14 residues. Trimming removed 3 bases from V and 5 bases from J, with 8 bases in between. The CDR3 DNA reads as TGTGCCAGCAGTTTCACTGACAGGGCCAACGTCCTGACTTTC. It specifies CASSFTDRANVLTF.

This chain uses TRBV6-6 with TRBJ2-7; 10 bases fit TRBD2. The ends lost 7 bases at V and 4 bases at J; junction bases unmatched: 7. The CDR3 has 14 amino acids. Germline CDR1 MNHNY, CDR2 SVGAGI (reference sequence). This CDR3 is CASNMASGGYEQYF. CDR3 DNA sequence: TGTGCCAGCAACATGGCTAGCGGGGGATACGAGCAGTACTTC.

This clone was seen just once. The rearrangement joins TRBV2 to TRBJ2-5; D perhaps matches TRBD2 (6 bases). Germline V gives CDR1 SNHLY, CDR2 FYNNEI. This CDR3 spans 15 amino acids. V lost 3 bases to trimming and J lost 11 bases, with 22 bases between them. CDR3 DNA sequence: TGTGCCAGCAGTGATTCGCGGGGTCGCGGGAATGTTCAGTACTTC. Amino acids: CASSDSRGRGNVQYF.

This clone appeared once. The CDR3 nucleotides read TGTGCCAGCAGCGTGAACAGGGACACTGAAGCTTTCTTT. Amino acid sequence: CASSVNRDTEAFF. The rearrangement links TRBV7-9 to TRBJ1-1; TRBD1 is a possible D gene (6 bases). V lost 5 bases and J lost 3, with 10 bases in between. The CDR3 is made up of 13 amino acids. Germline values: CDR1 SEHNR, CDR2 FQNEAQ (reference sequence).

This chain joins TRBV29-1 and TRBJ2-7; maybe TRBD2 (5 bases). Germline CDR1 reads SQVTM; CDR2 reads ANQGSEA. The CDR3 loop spans 14 amino acids. Trimming removed 6 bases at V and 0 bases at J, with 15 bases between. The CDR3 loop reads CSVGGSAGSYEQYF. CDR3 bases: TGCAGCGTCGGTGGTTCGGCGGGCTCCTACGAGCAGTACTTC.

V is TRBV11-3 and J is TRBJ2-1; D unresolved. Trimming cost V 0 bases and J 0 bases, with 6 bases left between them. The CDR3 loop spans 15 amino acids. Looked up from germline, CDR1 is SGHNT and CDR2 is YENEEA. This chain's CDR3 is CASSLDSSSYNEQFF. Written as DNA, the CDR3 is TGTGCCAGCAGCTTAGATTCTAGCTCCTACAATGAGCAGTTCTTC.

The chain has TRBV5-4 and TRBJ2-7; TRBD2 agrees at 11 bases. The CDR3 is 14 residues long. Germline CDR1 reads SGHNT; CDR2 reads YYREEE (reference sequence). With 4 bases clipped from V and 4 bases from J, the junction kept 4 bases outside the gene matches. The CDR3 DNA sequence: TGTGCCAGCAGCCAGACTAGCGGGGAATACGAGCAGTACTTC. Its translation: CASSQTSGEYEQYF.

V gene TRBV5-1 combines with J gene TRBJ2-5, with a possible D match to TRBD1 (5 bases). The CDR3 loop spans 14 amino acids. Deletions cut 2 bases from V and 2 bases from J, with 10 bases between. The germline V gene encodes CDR1 SGHRS and CDR2 YFSETQ. The CDR3 loop is CASSLQTAQETQYF. Written as DNA, the CDR3 is TGCGCCAGCAGCTTACAGACAGCTCAAGAGACCCAGTACTTC.

V gene TRBV7-9 combines with J gene TRBJ2-6, with D possibly being TRBD1 (6 bases). The CDR3 runs 15 residues. Per germline, CDR1 SEHNR and CDR2 FQNEAQ (reference sequence). Trimming left V 2 bases short and J 2 bases short, with 7 bases between. CDR3 sequence: CASSLSGAGANVLTF. The CDR3 bases are TGTGCCAGCAGCTTATCAGGGGCTGGGGCCAACGTCCTGACTTTC.

The rearrangement joins TRBV19 to TRBJ2-7; D is possibly TRBD2 (6 bases). CDR1 is LNHDA, CDR2 SQIVND, per germline (reference sequence). The CDR3 has 16 amino acids. V lost 6 bases and J 3 bases, leaving 21 bases between the germline ends. The DNA for the CDR3 is TGTGCCAGTAGCTTCCGGGAGAGGGCCGGGGTCTACGAGCAGTACTTC. The encoded protein is CASSFRERAGVYEQYF.

This clone was detected only once. The chain links TRBV7-9 to TRBJ1-1; the D is unclear. The CDR3 is made up of 14 amino acids. Germline-derived CDR1 and CDR2 are SEHNR and FQNEAQ (reference sequence). Trimming cost V 2 bases and J 0 bases, with 7 bases left between them. CDR3 sequence (DNA): TGTGCCAGCAGCTTACAGTCCCTGAACACTGAAGCTTTCTTT. Translation: CASSLQSLNTEAFF.

The chain carries TRBV3-1 (or the pseudogene TRBV3-2) and TRBJ2-1; possible D gene TRBD2, 5 bases. Germline lookup yields CDR1 LGHDT and CDR2 YNNKEL (reference sequence). Trimming removed 4 bases from V and 5 bases from J, with 21 bases in between. The CDR3 is 17 amino acids. CDR3 DNA: TGTGCCAGCAGCCCCTCCGTAAGGGAGTTTGGGGACAATGAGCAGTTCTTC. Its translation: CASSPSVREFGDNEQFF.

This clone was seen more than once but under ten times. V usage is TRBV5-1 and J usage is TRBJ2-7, with TRBD2 matching over 9 bases. CDR1 and CDR2 from the germline V gene are SGHRS and YFSETQ. This CDR3 contains 14 residues. The V and J ends lost 3 bases and 9 bases, in that order; junction bases with no gene match: 10. Here the CDR3 reads CASSSLAGTEAQYF. CDR3 nucleotides: TGCGCCAGCAGCTCCCTAGCGGGGACTGAGGCGCAGTACTTC.

V is TRBV28 and J is TRBJ1-2, with TRBD1 matching 7 bases. This CDR3 is built from 13 residues. The V and J ends lost 8 bases and 12 bases, in that order; junction bases with no gene match: 15. Per the germline V gene, CDR1 is MDHEN and CDR2 is SYDVKM. CDR3 sequence: CASQQGPGLDHTF. In nucleotides, the CDR3 is TGTGCCAGCCAACAGGGGCCCGGCTTAGACCACACCTTC.

The CDR3 region has the DNA TGTGCCAGCTCACCACGCCAAGTCGAGCGAGGCACTGAAGCTTTCTTT. Its translation is CASSPRQVERGTEAFF. V usage is TRBV18 and J usage is TRBJ1-1; D not certain. The CDR3 runs 16 residues. V was trimmed by 1 base and J by 4 bases, leaving 16 bases between them. Per germline, CDR1 KGHSH and CDR2 LQKENI.

V and J are TRBV5-1 and TRBJ2-5; maybe TRBD2 (5 bases). The length of the CDR3 is 15 residues. Trimming left V 5 bases short and J 3 bases short, with 17 bases between. In germline, CDR1 is SGHRS, CDR2 YFSETQ. The CDR3 nucleotides are TGCGCCAGCAGGCCCCGACCTAGCTCTGAAGAGACCCAGTACTTC. Residues: CASRPRPSSEETQYF.

This chain uses TRBV5-4 with TRBJ1-1; no reliable D call. The CDR3 loop spans 11 amino acids. The V end was cut by 0 bases, the J end by 9 bases, with 6 bases between. Germline values: CDR1 SGHNT, CDR2 YYREEE (reference sequence). CDR3 protein: CASSLGPQAFF. The CDR3 nucleotides are TGTGCCAGCAGCTTGGGGCCCCAAGCTTTCTTT. The full variable domain, with the rest looked up from reference TRBV5-4 and TRBJ1-1, is ETGVTQSPTHLIKTRGQQVTLRCSSQSGHNTVSWYQQALGQGPQFIFQYYREEENGRGNFPPRFSGLQFPNYSSELNVNALELDDSALYLCASSLGPQAFFGQGTRLTVV.

V and J are TRBV24-1 and TRBJ2-1, with 8 nucleotides matching TRBD2. The junction had 5 bases not matched to a gene; V was cut back by 2 bases and J by 0 bases. The CDR3 has 17 amino acids. Looked up from germline, CDR1 is KGHDR and CDR2 is SFDVKD. CDR3 loop: CATSDSAAGGSYNEQFF. The CDR3 DNA reads as TGTGCCACCAGTGATTCGGCCGCGGGGGGCTCCTACAATGAGCAGTTCTTC.

J is TRBJ1-3 and V is TRBV30; TRBD1 agrees at 8 bases. The CDR3 is 15 residues long. V shed 1 base, J shed 2 bases, and the junction held 4 bases outside the gene matches. Looked up from germline, CDR1 is GTSNPN and CDR2 is SVGIG (reference sequence). CDR3 protein: CAWSGPDRAGNTIYF. The CDR3 DNA reads as TGTGCCTGGAGTGGGCCGGACAGGGCTGGAAACACCATATATTTT. Full variable domain (remainder filled in from reference TRBV30 and TRBJ1-3): SQTIHQWPATLVQPVGSPLSLECTVEGTSNPNLYWYRQAAGRGLQLLFYSVGIGQISSEVPQNLSASRPQDRQFILSSKKLLLSDSGFYLCAWSGPDRAGNTIYFGEGSWLTVV.

This chain joins TRBV11-1 and TRBJ1-6; perhaps TRBD1 as D (6 bases). CDR1 SGHAT and CDR2 FQDESV come from the germline V gene (reference sequence). The length of the CDR3 is 14 residues. Trimming left V 3 bases short and J 5 bases short, with 8 bases between. The CDR3: CASSLGANNSPLHF. In DNA, the CDR3 is TGTGCCAGCAGCTTGGGGGCTAATAATTCACCCCTCCACTTT.

The rearrangement joins TRBV19 to TRBJ2-7; possibly TRBD2 for D (5 bases). V was shortened by 5 bases and J by 3 bases, with 14 bases between the two germline ends. This CDR3 contains 14 residues. CDR1 and CDR2 (germline): LNHDA, SQIVND (reference sequence). DNA for the CDR3: TGTGCCAGTAGTGAAAACGGAGGATTCTACGAGCAGTACTTC. Translated, it gives CASSENGGFYEQYF.

This chain uses TRBV29-1 with TRBJ1-1; TRBD1 aligns across 8 bases. The CDR3 spans 13 residues. V dropped 8 bases and J dropped 7; count of bases not matched to a gene: 12. Germline CDR1 reads SQVTM; CDR2 reads ANQGSEA. The CDR3 protein is CSTLIPGTGEAFF. CDR3 DNA: TGCAGCACATTGATTCCCGGGACAGGTGAAGCTTTCTTT. Combining the CDR3 with reference TRBV29-1 and TRBJ1-1 gives the whole variable domain SAVISQKPSRDICQRGTSLTIQCQVDSQVTMMFWYRQQPGQSLTLIATANQGSEATYESGFVIDKFPISRPNLTFSTLTVSNMSPEDSSIYLCSTLIPGTGEAFFGQGTRLTVV.

A few counts support this clone. The chain is built from TRBV12-3 or TRBV12-4 and TRBJ1-1, with D possibly TRBD1 on 5 matching bases. This CDR3 comprises 13 residues. V was shortened by 8 bases and J by 3 bases, with 13 bases between the two germline ends. The CDR3 sequence: CASQGFRDTEAFF. The CDR3 region has the DNA TGTGCCAGCCAGGGTTTTCGGGACACTGAAGCTTTCTTT.

The chain has TRBV6-5 and TRBJ1-1, with D unresolved. CDR1 and CDR2 (germline): MNHEY, SVGAGI. The CDR3 is 14 residues long. The V gene lost 6 bases and the J gene lost 7 bases, with 18 bases spanning the gap. DNA for the CDR3: TGTGCCAGCAGCCCATCCCGGGGAATCGTTGAAGCTTTCTTT. It yields the protein CASSPSRGIVEAFF.